The entry below gives a single T cell receptor (beta chain) sequence along with its context. The record originates from a study of T cells in Graves' hyperthyroidism and ophthalmopathy. It was RNA transcripts that yielded the amplified TCR beta CDR3 regions. The HTBI primer set served for first-round RT-PCR of the TCR CDR3. MiXCR, applied by TCRdb to the multiplex PCR reads, yields one record per CDR3 protein. The sample holds roughly 400,000 distinct CDR3 sequences, around 16% seen once. CDR3 length: 15 residues. CDR1 and CDR2 from the germline V gene are LNHDA and SQIVND (reference sequence). The V gene lost 6 bases and the J gene lost 0 bases, with 11 bases spanning the gap.

Sequenced sample: blood. The gene calls are TRBV19 and TRBJ2-2; D is possibly TRBD1 or TRBD2 (6 bases each). The clonotype was recovered from a woman younger than 30 with Graves' hyperthyroidism that later progressed to Graves' ophthalmopathy. Here the CDR3 reads CASRGGPSNTGELFF. In DNA, the CDR3 is TGTGCCAGTAGAGGGGGGCCATCGAACACCGGGGAGCTGTTTTTT.